Each of the 27 T cell receptor beta chains below was sequenced from the same sample in a study of human T cells and chemical hapten exposure. From the RACE reads, TCRdb called clonotypes with MiXCR, one entry per CDR3 protein. The sample has more than 75,000 distinct CDR3 sequences; over 8.5% are singletons. As to time point: healthy volunteer bleed at 6 weeks. Someone pulled total RNA out of unfractionated whole blood. The specimen was whole blood. The receptors stem from a male donor in good health. Some clones in this sample may be carry-over from other donors' samples.

The chain joins TRBV10-2 to TRBJ2-7; TRBD2 is a possible D gene (5 bases). Trimming stripped 3 bases from V and 3 bases from J, with 6 bases between. The CDR3 spans 12 residues. CDR1 is WSHSY, CDR2 SAAADI, per germline. The CDR3 sequence is CASSDGNYEQYF. The DNA for the CDR3 is TGCGCCAGCAGTGACGGGAACTACGAGCAGTACTTC.

This clonotype was recorded at least ten times. The rearrangement uses TRBV25-1 and TRBJ2-7, with 8 bases lining up with TRBD1. CDR1 and CDR2 from the germline V gene are MGHDK and SYGVNS. Trimming at V came to 3 bases and at J to 0 bases, leaving 4 bases not matched to a gene. The CDR3 spans 15 residues. The CDR3 loop reads CASSDPGQASYEQYF. In nucleotides, the CDR3 is TGTGCCAGCAGTGACCCGGGACAGGCCTCCTACGAGCAGTACTTC.

This clonotype has more than one count but fewer than ten. This rearrangement joins TRBV10-3 to TRBJ2-1; the D gene is possibly TRBD1 (7 bases). V was clipped by 6 bases and J by 8 bases, with 11 bases between them. Germline lookup yields CDR1 ENHRY and CDR2 SYGVKD. CDR3 length: 12 residues. In DNA, the CDR3 is TGTGCCATCAGCGGCAGGGGGGATGAGCAGTTCTTC. It yields the protein CAISGRGDEQFF.

The chain joins TRBV5-1 to TRBJ2-3; D call uncertain. Germline V gene data show CDR1 as SGHRS and CDR2 as YFSETQ. Trimming removed 0 bases at V and 0 bases at J, with 11 bases between. The CDR3 totals 16 residues. The CDR3 DNA reads TGCGCCAGCAGCTTGGTGGCCAGCTCTAGCACAGATACGCAGTATTTT. Protein product: CASSLVASSSTDTQYF. Supplemented by reference TRBV5-1 and TRBJ2-3, the full variable domain reads KAGVTQTPRYLIKTRGQQVTLSCSPISGHRSVSWYQQTPGQGLQFLFEYFSETQRNKGNFPGRFSGRQFSNSRSEMNVSTLELGDSALYLCASSLVASSSTDTQYFGPGTRLTVL.

This clonotype was seen at least ten times. The rearrangement uses TRBV6-5 and TRBJ1-1; no definite D call. The germline gives CDR1 MNHEY, CDR2 SVGAGI. The CDR3 loop spans 14 amino acids. V lost 2 bases and J 4 bases, leaving 11 bases between the germline ends. Here the CDR3 reads CASSYQAVSTEAFF. The CDR3 nucleotides read TGTGCCAGCAGTTACCAGGCAGTAAGCACTGAAGCTTTCTTT.

This clonotype was detected a few times. V and J are TRBV6-5 and TRBJ2-3; the D gene is possibly TRBD1 (5 bases). CDR3 length: 13 amino acids. The ends were cut back, 4 bases at V and 3 bases at J, with 8 bases in the middle. Germline CDR1 reads MNHEY; CDR2 reads SVGAGI. For the CDR3, the DNA is TGTGCCAGCAGTTGGGCAGGGACAGATACGCAGTATTTT. Translating it yields CASSWAGTDTQYF.

The table lists this clonotype with a few counts. J is TRBJ2-7 and V is TRBV21-1; TRBD1 was called by the table and not checked on the DNA. TRBV21-1 constitutes a pseudogene. The CDR3 loop spans 10 amino acids. CDR3 residues: CASSPQPPYF. In DNA form, the CDR3 reads TGTGCCAGCAGCCCTCAGCCCCCGTACTTC.

The V gene is TRBV4-3, the J gene TRBJ2-7; tentative D call: TRBD1 (6 bases). The CDR3 consists of 14 residues. Looked up from germline, CDR1 is LGHNA and CDR2 is YSLEER. V lost 4 bases and J lost 5, with 15 bases in between. CDR3 in amino acids: CASSPRTGMNEQYF. The CDR3 bases are TGCGCCAGCAGCCCAAGAACAGGGATGAACGAGCAGTACTTC.

The chain uses TRBV7-9 and TRBJ2-1; a possible D gene is TRBD2 (7 bases). CDR3 size: 16 residues. CDR1 and CDR2 (germline): SEHNR, FQNEAQ (reference sequence). Trimming took 5 bases from V and 4 from J, leaving 18 bases between them. CDR3 sequence: CASSLPPGGGYNEQFF. In DNA form, the CDR3 reads TGTGCCAGCAGCCTACCTCCGGGGGGCGGATACAATGAGCAGTTCTTC.

The V and J genes are TRBV21-1 and TRBJ1-4; the table calls TRBD1, which could not be checked here. TRBV21-1 is a pseudogene segment. The CDR3 covers 14 residues. CDR3 region: CASSKVWGQEKLFF. The CDR3 nucleotides are TGTGCCAGCAGCAAAGTTTGGGGACAAGAAAAACTGTTTTTT.

The chain employs TRBV7-3 and TRBJ1-6; 10 positions match TRBD1. CDR3 length: 15 amino acids. The V segment lost 5 bases and the J segment 9 bases; nucleotides outside the gene matches: 7. Germline V gene data show CDR1 as SGHTA and CDR2 as FQGTGA. CDR3 nucleotides: TGTGCCAGCAGCCTTAATGGGACAGGGGTTTCACCCCTCCACTTT. This encodes CASSLNGTGVSPLHF.

This clonotype was seen only a few times. The V and J genes are TRBV20-1 and TRBJ2-7, with 8 bases that match TRBD1. Trimming cost V 4 bases and J 5 bases; bases outside gene matches: 7. Germline V gene data show CDR1 as DFQATT and CDR2 as SNEGSKA (reference sequence). The CDR3 is 13 residues long. In nucleotides, the CDR3 is TGCAGTGCTAACAGGGACAGGAGGGACGAGCAGTACTTC. Its translation: CSANRDRRDEQYF.

This clonotype was recorded a few times. The chain joins TRBV29-1 to TRBJ1-5; D not certain. CDR1 SQVTM and CDR2 ANQGSEA come from the germline V gene. V was shortened by 6 bases and J by 3 bases, with 9 bases between the two germline ends. The CDR3 covers 12 residues. CDR3 sequence (DNA): TGCAGCGTAGCGGGAGTCAATCAGCCCCAGCATTTT. Translation gives CSVAGVNQPQHF. Looking up the rest from reference TRBV29-1 and TRBJ1-5 gives the full variable domain: SAVISQKPSRDICQRGTSLTIQCQVDSQVTMMFWYRQQPGQSLTLIATANQGSEATYESGFVIDKFPISRPNLTFSTLTVSNMSPEDSSIYLCSVAGVNQPQHFGDGTRLSIL.

The V call is TRBV12-3 or TRBV12-4, the J call TRBJ2-5, with no clear D. The CDR3 totals 14 residues. The V end was cut by 4 bases, the J end by 5 bases, with 14 bases between. The CDR3, as DNA: TGTGCCAGCAGTTCCGGCGTCGAGGTTGAGACCCAGTACTTC. Amino acid sequence: CASSSGVEVETQYF.

This clonotype was detected only a few times. The chain carries TRBV3-1 and TRBJ1-6; tentative D call: TRBD1 (6 bases). The CDR3 loop spans 15 amino acids. The V end was cut by 1 base, the J end by 5 bases, with 9 bases between. Germline CDR1 is LGHDT and CDR2 is YNNKEL (reference sequence). In nucleotides, the CDR3 is TGTGCCAGCAGCCAAGGGACAGAGAATAATTCACCCCTCCACTTT. As protein: CASSQGTENNSPLHF.

This clonotype has only a few counts. The rearrangement uses TRBV4-1 and TRBJ2-7, with a possible D match to TRBD2 (7 bases). V shed 4 bases and J shed 4 bases, with 17 bases lying between them. This CDR3 contains 15 residues. Germline V gene lookup returns CDR1 MGHRA and CDR2 YSYEKL. The chain's CDR3 is CASSPGAGGPYEQYF. The DNA of the CDR3 is TGCGCCAGCAGCCCCGGGGCCGGGGGGCCATACGAGCAGTACTTC.

This clonotype was seen a handful of times. The J gene is TRBJ2-7, the V gene TRBV4-3; D is undetermined. The V gene's germline CDR1 is LGHNA and CDR2 YSLEER. V was cut by 1 base and J by 3 bases, with 7 bases left in between. This CDR3 region has 13 residues. For the CDR3, the DNA is TGCGCCAGCAGCCAAGCCCCGAACTACGAGCAGTACTTC. Translated: CASSQAPNYEQYF.

This clonotype has more than one count but fewer than ten. V gene TRBV7-2 combines with J gene TRBJ2-7; D perhaps matches TRBD2 (6 bases). CDR1 and CDR2 from the germline V gene are SGHTA and FQGNSA. This CDR3 has 16 amino acids. The germline V and J ends were trimmed by 1 base and 0 bases, with 13 bases remaining between them. The chain's CDR3 is CASSLGGTPSSYEQYF. The CDR3 coding sequence is TGTGCCAGCAGCTTAGGGGGGACTCCCAGCTCCTACGAGCAGTACTTC. The whole variable domain, remainder taken from reference TRBV7-2 and TRBJ2-7, is GAGVSQSPSNKVTEKGKDVELRCDPISGHTALYWYRQSLGQGLEFLIYFQGNSAPDKSGLPSDRFSAERTGGSVSTLTIQRTQQEDSAVYLCASSLGGTPSSYEQYFGPGTRLTVT.

This clonotype was observed a few times. The V call is TRBV12-3 or TRBV12-4, the J call TRBJ2-2; D tentatively reads TRBD1 or TRBD2 (5 bases each). This CDR3 has 13 residues. Trimming removed 6 bases at V and 3 bases at J, with 8 bases between. CDR3 protein: CASSGTYTGELFF. The DNA for the CDR3 is TGTGCCAGCAGCGGGACCTACACCGGGGAGCTGTTTTTT.

This clonotype was seen more than once but under ten times. This sequence joins TRBV6-1 and TRBJ2-7; either TRBD1 or TRBD2 may supply D (6 bases each). V dropped 1 base and J dropped 2 bases, with 12 bases sitting between them. The CDR3 extends over 15 amino acids. CDR1 is MNHNS, CDR2 SASEGT, per germline. The CDR3 here is CASSEEGGNPYEQYF. The CDR3, as DNA: TGTGCCAGCAGTGAAGAGGGGGGTAACCCCTACGAGCAGTACTTC.

In its sample, this clonotype was seen a few times. The chain carries TRBV4-3 and TRBJ1-2; D uncertain. The CDR3 runs to 14 residues. The V end was cut by 0 bases, the J end by 4 bases, with 9 bases between. The germline V gene encodes CDR1 LGHNA and CDR2 YSLEER. CDR3 sequence reads: CASSQDTHSYGYTF. The CDR3 region has the DNA TGCGCCAGCAGCCAAGATACCCACTCCTATGGCTACACCTTC.

Of note for this clonotype: This may stem from a read error, because a much larger clone lies one nucleotide away. The gene calls are TRBV11-1 and TRBJ2-3; no firm D call. Looked up from germline, CDR1 is SGHAT and CDR2 is FQDESV (reference sequence). The CDR3 sequence is 13 residues long. Trimming pared 3 bases from V and 6 bases from J, leaving 10 bases between. CDR3 protein: CASSLGIVDTQYF. CDR3 nucleotides: TGTGCCAGCAGCTTGGGGATAGTGGATACGCAGTATTTT.

This sequence joins TRBV4-3 and TRBJ1-1; D may be TRBD1 (5 bases). V shed 1 base and J shed 5 bases, with 17 bases lying between them. In germline, CDR1 is LGHNA, CDR2 YSLEER. This CDR3 is built from 16 residues. CDR3 in amino acids: CASSQVSLLGGTEAFF. CDR3 DNA: TGCGCCAGCAGCCAAGTGTCGCTTCTCGGGGGGACTGAAGCTTTCTTT.

This clonotype was seen only a few times. The V call is TRBV24-1, the J call TRBJ2-1; TRBD1 agrees at 9 bases. Germline CDR1 is KGHDR and CDR2 is SFDVKD. V lost 3 bases, J lost 5 bases, and 4 bases stayed unmatched. The CDR3 consists of 15 residues. The CDR3 sequence: CATSDPGQGNNEQFF. CDR3 nucleotides: TGTGCCACCAGTGATCCGGGACAGGGAAACAATGAGCAGTTCTTC.

This clonotype was counted a few times. The V gene is TRBV6-5, the J gene TRBJ2-7; 7 bases are shared with TRBD2. The V gene's germline CDR1 is MNHEY and CDR2 SVGAGI. V shed 6 bases and J 2 bases; nucleotides not matched to a gene: 7. This CDR3 region has 14 residues. CDR3: CASRVPGGAYEQYF. CDR3 nucleotides: TGTGCCAGCAGGGTTCCGGGGGGAGCCTACGAGCAGTACTTC.

V is TRBV27 and J is TRBJ1-5, with TRBD1 identical over 9 bases. After removal of 4 bases from V and 1 base from J, the junction contained 5 bases not matched to a gene. The CDR3 is made up of 16 amino acids. Germline V gene sequence: CDR1 MNHEY, CDR2 SMNVEV (reference sequence). This CDR3 is CASSSGQGRSNQPQHF. CDR3 in DNA: TGTGCCAGCAGTTCCGGACAGGGGCGAAGCAATCAGCCCCAGCATTTT.

This clonotype was found many times. The chain uses TRBV18 and TRBJ1-2; TRBD1 agrees at 8 bases. V dropped 3 bases and J dropped 0; count of bases not matched to a gene: 3. The CDR3 consists of 15 residues. CDR1 is KGHSH, CDR2 LQKENI, per germline. This CDR3 reads CASSPGQGANYGYTF. CDR3 nucleotide sequence: TGTGCCAGCTCACCTGGACAGGGAGCTAACTATGGCTACACCTTC. Variable domain in full (rest from reference TRBV18 and TRBJ1-2): NAGVMQNPRHLVRRRGQEARLRCSPMKGHSHVYWYRQLPEEGLKFMVYLQKENIIDESGMPKERFSAEFPKEGPSILRIQQVVRGDSAAYFCASSPGQGANYGYTFGSGTRLTVV.